The 28 T cell receptor beta chains below were found in one sample sequenced in a study of shared clonotypes between healthy human individuals. Clones were read by immunoSEQ multiplex PCR, and TCRdb kept only the in-frame ones, dropping some. The table shows approximately 2.3 million clones, with 93% occurring only once. The sequenced material came from naive CD4+ T cells from PBMCs. Subset: CD45RA+ positively selected. These receptors were obtained from a man younger than 30 in good health. Some clones in this sample may be carry-over from other donors' samples.

The chain couples TRBV29-1 to TRBJ2-1, with 8 bases fitting TRBD2. Losses at the gene ends were 7 bases for V and 0 bases for J; bases not matched to a gene: 5. Per germline, CDR1 SQVTM and CDR2 ANQGSEA. The CDR3 totals 14 residues. CDR3 sequence: CSALSGDSYNEQFF. CDR3 DNA sequence: TGCAGCGCCCTTAGCGGGGACTCCTACAATGAGCAGTTCTTC.

The rearrangement joins TRBV5-1 to TRBJ2-3; D uncertain. Trimming took off 3 bases at V and 8 bases at J, with 16 bases between the two ends. In germline, CDR1 is SGHRS, CDR2 YFSETQ. CDR3 size: 14 residues. The CDR3 sequence is CASSSRTAVGTQYF. In nucleotides, the CDR3 is TGCGCCAGCAGCTCACGGACGGCGGTAGGTACGCAGTATTTT. The whole variable domain, filled in from reference TRBV5-1 and TRBJ2-3, reads KAGVTQTPRYLIKTRGQQVTLSCSPISGHRSVSWYQQTPGQGLQFLFEYFSETQRNKGNFPGRFSGRQFSNSRSEMNVSTLELGDSALYLCASSSRTAVGTQYFGPGTRLTVL.

The chain is built from TRBV7-2 and TRBJ1-2; D is possibly TRBD1 (5 bases). V lost 1 base, J lost 8 bases, and 14 bases lay in between. Germline V gene sequence: CDR1 SGHTA, CDR2 FQGNSA. The CDR3 extends over 14 amino acids. In DNA form, the CDR3 reads TGTGCCAGCAGCTTAGAACAGGTCACGCGGGGCTACACCTTC. Translating it yields CASSLEQVTRGYTF.

This rearrangement joins TRBV6-1 to TRBJ2-7; no definite D call. Per germline, CDR1 MNHNS and CDR2 SASEGT. The CDR3 contains 11 residues. V was trimmed by 3 bases and J by 10 bases, leaving 10 bases between them. The CDR3 bases are TGTGCCAGCAGTGACTCGATGGAACAGTACTTC. Protein sequence: CASSDSMEQYF.

This chain connects TRBV9 to TRBJ2-1; D is unclear. CDR1 and CDR2 from the germline V gene are SGDLS and YYNGEE. V was shortened by 3 bases and J by 6 bases, with 7 bases between the two germline ends. The CDR3 covers 12 residues. CDR3 bases: TGTGCCAGCAGCGCCCGTAGCAATGAGCAGTTCTTC. It translates to CASSARSNEQFF.

Here the CDR3 reads CASSRGRGLGEKLFF. CDR3 DNA sequence: TGTGCCAGCAGCCGGGGAAGGGGGCTCGGAGAAAAACTGTTTTTT. This chain uses TRBV5-8 with TRBJ1-4, with 7 bases that match TRBD1. After removal of 4 bases from V and 8 bases from J, the junction contained 11 bases not matched to a gene. The CDR3 spans 15 residues. Germline CDR1 and CDR2: SGHTS and YDEGEE.

The V call is TRBV27, the J call TRBJ2-2, with D perhaps TRBD1 or TRBD2 (5 bases each). Trimming took 6 bases from V and 5 from J, leaving 19 bases between them. Germline CDR1 and CDR2: MNHEY and SMNVEV (reference sequence). The CDR3 consists of 16 residues. The chain's CDR3 is CASRVGRGVTTGELFF. DNA for the CDR3: TGTGCCAGCAGGGTGGGACGGGGCGTTACGACCGGGGAGCTGTTTTTT.

As for this clone: Other DNA sequences in this specimen translate into the identical CDR3. V is TRBV6-1 and J is TRBJ1-1, with D tentatively TRBD1 (5 bases). Trimming took off 4 bases at V and 5 bases at J, with 14 bases between the two ends. Germline CDR1 reads MNHNS; CDR2 reads SASEGT. The CDR3 totals 14 residues. In DNA, the CDR3 is TGTGCCAGCAGTGTCGGCGGGGGGGGGACTGAAGCTTTCTTT. This translates into CASSVGGGGTEAFF.

The CDR3 loop is CASRDISGTSGHEQYF. DNA of the CDR3: TGTGCCAGCAGAGACATTTCCGGGACTTCTGGCCACGAGCAGTACTTC. J is TRBJ2-7 and V is TRBV2, with D possibly matching TRBD2 (6 bases). Trimming removed 6 bases from V and 5 bases from J, with 23 bases in between. In germline, CDR1 is SNHLY, CDR2 FYNNEI. The length of the CDR3 is 16 residues.

The chain is built from TRBV19 and TRBJ2-1, with TRBD2 matching 8 bases. The germline V gene encodes CDR1 LNHDA and CDR2 SQIVND (reference sequence). Unmatched junction bases numbered 8, after V lost 3 bases and J lost 7 bases. The CDR3 consists of 15 residues. CDR3 residues: CASSISGGGQNEQFF. CDR3 coding DNA: TGTGCCAGTAGTATCAGCGGGGGTGGTCAGAATGAGCAGTTCTTC.

The chain carries TRBV7-8 and TRBJ1-1; 8 bases are a match to TRBD1. Germline CDR1 is SGHVS and CDR2 is FQNEAQ. The CDR3 has 16 residues. V shed 0 bases, J shed 5 bases, and the junction held 8 bases outside the gene matches. CDR3 residues: CASSLALAGGGTEAFF. DNA for the CDR3: TGTGCCAGCAGCTTAGCGCTCGCAGGGGGCGGGACTGAAGCTTTCTTT.

This chain joins TRBV5-1 and TRBJ1-3; tentatively, D is TRBD1 (6 bases). Germline assignment: CDR1 SGHRS and CDR2 YFSETQ. This CDR3 is built from 16 residues. Trimming removed 0 bases at V and 0 bases at J, with 10 bases between. The CDR3 loop reads CASSLEDRISGNTIYF. The CDR3 coding sequence is TGCGCCAGCAGCTTGGAGGACAGAATCTCTGGAAACACCATATATTTT. The full variable domain, completed using reference TRBV5-1 and TRBJ1-3, is KAGVTQTPRYLIKTRGQQVTLSCSPISGHRSVSWYQQTPGQGLQFLFEYFSETQRNKGNFPGRFSGRQFSNSRSEMNVSTLELGDSALYLCASSLEDRISGNTIYFGEGSWLTVV.

With respect to this clone: At the DNA level, this CDR3 is encoded by other sequences in the same sample as well. The chain couples TRBV5-4 to TRBJ1-1; unclear D gene. The CDR3 has 13 residues. Trimming took off 2 bases at V and 1 base at J, with 6 bases between the two ends. Germline CDR1 and CDR2: SGHNT and YYREEE (reference sequence). The CDR3 is CASSFPGNTEAFF. The CDR3 bases are TGTGCCAGCAGCTTCCCAGGGAACACTGAAGCTTTCTTT.

CDR3 DNA sequence: TGTGCCAGCAGCTTAGGGCAGGGATCACCCCTCCACTTT. It is translated as CASSLGQGSPLHF. The V gene is TRBV7-3, the J gene TRBJ1-6; possibly TRBD1 for D (5 bases). This CDR3 spans 13 amino acids. The V end was cut by 2 bases, the J end by 10 bases, with 9 bases between. The V gene's germline CDR1 is SGHTA and CDR2 FQGTGA.

The V and J genes are TRBV28 and TRBJ2-1; 10 bases match TRBD1. V lost 5 bases, J lost 4 bases, and 5 bases stayed unmatched. From germline, CDR1 is MDHEN and CDR2 SYDVKM. The CDR3 sequence is 15 residues long. The DNA for the CDR3 is TGTGCCAGCAGTCGTGGGACAGGGGAATACAATGAGCAGTTCTTC. It yields the protein CASSRGTGEYNEQFF.

The chain employs TRBV18 and TRBJ2-1; D might be TRBD1 (6 bases). The germline V gene encodes CDR1 KGHSH and CDR2 LQKENI. This CDR3 has 14 residues. The V end lost 2 bases, the J end lost 9 bases, and 14 bases lay between the germline ends. For the CDR3, the DNA is TGTGCCAGCTCACCATCGGCAGGGGATGGTGAGCAGTTCTTC. Protein sequence: CASSPSAGDGEQFF. The full variable domain, its missing parts supplied by reference TRBV18 and TRBJ2-1, is NAGVMQNPRHLVRRRGQEARLRCSPMKGHSHVYWYRQLPEEGLKFMVYLQKENIIDESGMPKERFSAEFPKEGPSILRIQQVVRGDSAAYFCASSPSAGDGEQFFGPGTRLTVL.

This chain connects TRBV6-5 to TRBJ2-2; possible D gene TRBD1, 6 bases. The CDR3 runs 13 residues. Trimming took off 7 bases at V and 4 bases at J, with 10 bases between the two ends. Germline CDR1 is MNHEY and CDR2 is SVGAGI. The CDR3 nucleotides are TGTGCCAGCAAGATGGACAGCACCGGGGAGCTGTTTTTT. Translating it yields CASKMDSTGELFF.

The J gene is TRBJ2-1, the V gene TRBV5-1; D gene unclear. The CDR3 runs to 14 residues. Germline V CDR1 and CDR2: SGHRS, YFSETQ. Trimming shortened V by 3 bases and J by 10 bases, and 17 bases separated the two germline ends. The CDR3 sequence is CASSWVDQGGEQFF. CDR3 DNA: TGCGCCAGCAGCTGGGTGGACCAAGGCGGCGAGCAGTTCTTC. The full variable domain, with the rest looked up from reference TRBV5-1 and TRBJ2-1, is KAGVTQTPRYLIKTRGQQVTLSCSPISGHRSVSWYQQTPGQGLQFLFEYFSETQRNKGNFPGRFSGRQFSNSRSEMNVSTLELGDSALYLCASSWVDQGGEQFFGPGTRLTVL.

The V and J genes are TRBV7-2 and TRBJ2-5, with 8 bases aligning to TRBD1. After removal of 5 bases from V and 5 bases from J, the junction contained 10 bases not matched to a gene. The CDR3 contains 15 residues. Germline CDR1 and CDR2: SGHTA and FQGNSA. CDR3 residues: CASSKVQGVWETQYF. The CDR3 DNA is TGTGCCAGCAGCAAGGTACAGGGGGTCTGGGAGACCCAGTACTTC.

V is TRBV5-8 and J is TRBJ2-2; D might be TRBD1 (5 bases). CDR3 length: 14 residues. Between the trimmed V and J ends, which lost 6 bases and 4 bases, there was a span of 13 bases. Germline CDR1 reads SGHTS; CDR2 reads YDEGEE. The CDR3 DNA is TGTGCCAGCATCAATCTTAGGGGCACCGGGGAGCTGTTTTTT. It codes for CASINLRGTGELFF.

V and J are TRBV18 and TRBJ1-5; D perhaps matches TRBD1 (5 bases). The CDR3 length is 15 residues. Germline V gives CDR1 KGHSH, CDR2 LQKENI. V lost 4 bases and J lost 4, with 14 bases in between. This CDR3 is CASSLGHLNNQPQHF. The CDR3 DNA reads as TGTGCCAGCTCACTCGGACACCTAAATAATCAGCCCCAGCATTTT.

The chain carries TRBV7-9 and TRBJ1-1; 7 bases agree with TRBD1. The V segment lost 6 bases and the J segment 0 bases; nucleotides outside the gene matches: 16. The germline CDR1 and CDR2 sequences are SEHNR and FQNEAQ (reference sequence). The CDR3 consists of 18 residues. CDR3 nucleotides: TGTGCCAGCAGACCCTTTAGGGGGACAGACCTTATGAACACTGAAGCTTTCTTT. It translates to CASRPFRGTDLMNTEAFF. The full variable domain, completed using reference TRBV7-9 and TRBJ1-1, is DTGVSQNPRHKITKRGQNVTFRCDPISEHNRLYWYRQTLGQGPEFLTYFQNEAQLEKSRLLSDRFSAERPKGSFSTLEIQRTEQGDSAMYLCASRPFRGTDLMNTEAFFGQGTRLTVV.

This chain links TRBV9 with TRBJ2-3; 7 bases align to TRBD1. The germline V gene has CDR1 SGDLS and CDR2 YYNGEE. The ends lost 4 bases at V and 2 bases at J; junction bases unmatched: 13. The CDR3 contains 17 residues. The CDR3 sequence: CASSPRPGQRITDTQYF. The CDR3 DNA sequence: TGTGCCAGCAGCCCTCGTCCGGGACAGCGAATCACAGATACGCAGTATTTT. The complete variable domain, with remaining parts taken from reference TRBV9 and TRBJ2-3, reads DSGVTQTPKHLITATGQRVTLRCSPRSGDLSVYWYQQSLDQGLQFLIQYYNGEERAKGNILERFSAQQFPDLHSELNLSSLELGDSALYFCASSPRPGQRITDTQYFGPGTRLTVL.

The chain recombines TRBV27 with TRBJ2-7; 12 bases match TRBD1. Germline-derived CDR1 and CDR2 are MNHEY and SMNVEV (reference sequence). Trimming cost V 4 bases and J 1 base; bases outside gene matches: 11. The CDR3 has 18 amino acids. CDR3 DNA sequence: TGTGCCAGCAGTTCGCGTCCCGGGACAGGGGGCGCGTCCTACGAGCAGTACTTC. It encodes CASSSRPGTGGASYEQYF.

The V call is TRBV2, the J call TRBJ2-5; a possible D gene is TRBD2 (7 bases). This CDR3 contains 16 residues. The germline gives CDR1 SNHLY, CDR2 FYNNEI. Trimming cost V 3 bases and J 1 base, with 15 bases left between them. The CDR3 sequence: CASSDWRGRIQETQYF. Here the CDR3 DNA reads TGTGCCAGCAGTGATTGGCGGGGGCGGATCCAAGAGACCCAGTACTTC.

Points on this clone: Within the sample, other DNA sequences also encode this same CDR3. The chain uses TRBV28 and TRBJ1-2, with unresolved D. This CDR3 spans 12 amino acids. The germline CDR1 and CDR2 sequences are MDHEN and SYDVKM. The V and J ends lost 6 bases and 5 bases respectively, with 10 bases between them. CDR3 residues: CASSPRAYGYTF. As DNA, the CDR3 is TGTGCCAGCAGCCCCCGGGCGTATGGCTACACCTTC.

The V and J genes are TRBV5-6 and TRBJ1-2; perhaps TRBD1 as D (6 bases). Trimming took 2 bases from V and 8 from J, leaving 16 bases between them. The CDR3 sequence is 14 residues long. Germline CDR1 and CDR2: SGHDT and YYEEEE. The CDR3 loop reads CASSFLGARQGYTF. Written as DNA, the CDR3 is TGTGCCAGCAGCTTTCTGGGGGCAAGGCAAGGCTACACCTTC.

The V gene is TRBV19, the J gene TRBJ2-3, with D unclear. The CDR3 is made up of 12 amino acids. The V gene lost 3 bases and the J gene lost 6 bases, with 7 bases spanning the gap. Germline values: CDR1 LNHDA, CDR2 SQIVND (reference sequence). DNA of the CDR3: TGTGCCAGTAGTATGTACCCCGATACGCAGTATTTT. Residues: CASSMYPDTQYF.